This TCR beta chain was observed in a study of T-cell reconstitution after alpha-beta-depleted transplantation in children. Whole-study results and caveats: Several hundred graft clones that had expanded were reportedly the source of alpha-beta T cells about two months after transplant. Counts and diversity of T cells one year after transplant came mostly from newly produced T cells. Day-60 TCRbeta diversity that was high in some patients was derived from surviving recipient T cells and thymic progenitors.

As to this clonotype: Its specificity is not known.

During its preparation, the TCRbeta library received unique molecular identifiers. TCRdb passed the PCR reads through MiXCR, listing each CDR3 protein once. The sample has 150,000 to 250,000 distinct CDR3 sequences; approximately 6.8% are singletons. The CDR3 runs to 13 residues. The V end lost 6 bases, the J end lost 10 bases, and 13 bases lay between the germline ends. Germline V CDR1 and CDR2: SGHVS, FNYEAQ. The TCR sequence derives from a girl under two years old with combined immunodeficiency, due to receive a stem cell transplant. The chain employs TRBV7-6 and TRBJ1-6; D possibly corresponds to TRBD1 (6 bases). The starting material was PBMCs, obtained before TCRalphabeta/CD19-depleted stem cell transplant. CDR3 amino acids: CASRRDILSPLHF. The CDR3 nucleotides are TGTGCCAGCAGGCGGGACATTCTCTCACCCCTCCACTTT.